The present T cell receptor (beta chain) was sequenced within a study of T-cell memory formation after mild COVID-19. Study outcomes and limitations: Within pre-infection memory, some responding clones were found, suggesting cross-reactive memory joined.

Barcoded TCR alpha and TCR beta cDNA libraries with UMIs came from 5'RACE using constant-segment primers. Each CDR3 protein is one row after TCRdb ran MiXCR on the 5' RACE reads. Of hundreds of thousands of distinct CDR3 sequences listed, 20% to 30% are singletons. The CDR3 extends over 16 amino acids. V gave up 1 base and J gave up 1 base; unmatched junction bases: 3. Germline assignment: CDR1 KGHDR and CDR2 SFDVKD. This clonotype was seen more than once but under ten times. Antigen specificity is unknown. The sequence was obtained from an adult woman who had mild COVID-19 (a few samples of this study predate the infection). Cell type and time point are not known. J is TRBJ2-3 and V is TRBV24-1; 8 bases are a match to TRBD2. The specimen was PBMCs or a T cell subset sorted from them (not recorded which). The CDR3, as DNA: TGTGCCACCAGTGATTTCCGGGAGGGTGGCACAGATACGCAGTATTTT. This codes for CATSDFREGGTDTQYF.